This record covers a single T cell receptor (beta chain). No cognate antigen has been identified for it. A much larger clonotype is one base distant, so this may be a read error. The library was made by RT-PCR. The sequencing machine was an Illumina HiSeq 2500. TCRdb ran its own pipeline on the public reads, namely fastp trimming at Q25 and MiXCR clone calling, and kept in-frame beta chains. Duplicate CDR3 protein sequences are folded into a single record with the most common DNA and genes. Here the sample has under 200,000 distinct CDR3 sequences; around a tenth occur a single time. Around 40% of the sample comes from the top ten. These data belong to a study of response to subunit inactivated influenza vaccine (dated by TCRdb to the late 2010s). The study in broad terms: To follow how T cells responded to a trivalent subunit inactivated influenza vaccine, the researchers relied on deep quantitative profiling of the T cell receptor repertoire. The paper's findings and limits, for the study overall: It was suggested by the authors that each seasonal influenza vaccination may recruit only a limited number of new T cells.

The material was CD8+ T cells sorted from PBMCs, obtained about 24 months after vaccination. The TCR was taken from a man between 50 and 69 years old who received an inactivated influenza vaccine. Donor details come from another sample of the same person, matched by shared clones.

CDR3 reads: CASSFRGRQENQYF. The DNA is TGTGCCAGCAGTTTCCGGGGCCGACAAGAGAACCAGTACTTC. The chain employs TRBV12-3 or TRBV12-4 and TRBJ2-5; the D gene is perhaps TRBD1 or TRBD2, as each covers 5 bases. The CDR3 runs 14 amino acids, cysteine and phenylalanine included. The entry retains the CDR3 DNA only, 42 bases that are in frame from base 1.